The sequence of this T cell receptor beta chain was determined in a study of spatial heterogeneity in lung cancer. Study findings and constraints: Tumors with more nonsynonymous mutations had more expanded intratumoral alpha and beta TCRs.

TCRdb re-derived calls from the 5' RACE reads in MiXCR, one entry per CDR3 protein. The data show 21,000 or so distinct CDR3 sequences, roughly 6.7% seen once. In this sample, this clonotype turned up many times. The antigen is unknown. As for time point: sample taken at primary tumor resection. CDR3 length equals 18 residues. From germline, CDR1 is MGHRA and CDR2 YSYEKL. The J segment lost 4 bases and the V segment lost 0 bases, leaving 7 bases of the junction unmatched. The source of this sequence is a male donor with early-stage non-small cell lung cancer. The sequences come from lung tumor tissue, collected at surgery. The V call is TRBV4-1, the J call TRBJ1-6, with 9 bases that match TRBD1. This CDR3 is CASSQETTGGAYNSPLHF. The CDR3 coding sequence is TGCGCCAGCAGCCAAGAAACCACAGGGGGCGCGTATAATTCACCCCTCCACTTT.